In its sample, the clone carrying this T cell receptor beta chain was seen once. This entry belongs to a study of ipilimumab plus nivolumab after autologous stem cell transplantation. TCRdb's copy holds only in-frame clones and misses some; the assay was immunoSEQ multiplex PCR. This sample has over 15,000 clones; 79% occur once, and the top ten carry 35%. The length of the CDR3 is 16 residues. Unmatched junction bases numbered 13, after V lost 5 bases and J lost 6 bases. Germline CDR1 SGHNT, CDR2 YYREEE (reference sequence). Through week 26, nivolumab 3 mg/kg IV was given weeks 1, 4, 7, 10, then biweekly.

The sample was PBMCs, taken in a trial of ipilimumab plus nivolumab as post-transplant consolidation. This TCR was sampled from a male donor with diffuse large B-cell lymphoma. The rearrangement links TRBV5-4 to TRBJ2-3, with 9 bases fitting TRBD2. The CDR3 loop reads CASSSEGGGAGDTQYF. The CDR3 DNA reads TGTGCCAGCAGTTCGGAGGGCGGGGGGGCAGGTGATACGCAGTATTTT.